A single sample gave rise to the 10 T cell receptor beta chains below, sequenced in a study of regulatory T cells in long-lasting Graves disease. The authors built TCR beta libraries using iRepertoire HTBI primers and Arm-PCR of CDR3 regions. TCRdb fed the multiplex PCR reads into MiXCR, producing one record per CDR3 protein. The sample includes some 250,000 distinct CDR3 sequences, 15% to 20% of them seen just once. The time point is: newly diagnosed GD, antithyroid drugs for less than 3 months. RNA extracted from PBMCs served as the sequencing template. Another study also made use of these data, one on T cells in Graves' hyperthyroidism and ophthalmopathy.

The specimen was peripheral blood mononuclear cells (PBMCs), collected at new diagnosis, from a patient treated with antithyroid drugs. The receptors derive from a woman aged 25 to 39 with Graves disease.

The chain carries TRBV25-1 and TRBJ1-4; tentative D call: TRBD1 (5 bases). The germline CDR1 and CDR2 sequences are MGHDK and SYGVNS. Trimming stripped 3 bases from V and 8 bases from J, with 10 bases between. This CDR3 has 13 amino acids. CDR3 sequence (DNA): TGTGCCAGCAGTGATTCCGGGGGAGAAAAACTGTTTTTT. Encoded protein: CASSDSGGEKLFF.

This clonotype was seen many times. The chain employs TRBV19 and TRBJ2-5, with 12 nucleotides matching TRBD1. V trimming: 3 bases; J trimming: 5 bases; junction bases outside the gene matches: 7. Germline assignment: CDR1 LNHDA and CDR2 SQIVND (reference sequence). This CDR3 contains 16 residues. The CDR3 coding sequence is TGTGCCAGTAGTATCCCGGGACAGGGGGCTTGGGAGACCCAGTACTTC. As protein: CASSIPGQGAWETQYF.

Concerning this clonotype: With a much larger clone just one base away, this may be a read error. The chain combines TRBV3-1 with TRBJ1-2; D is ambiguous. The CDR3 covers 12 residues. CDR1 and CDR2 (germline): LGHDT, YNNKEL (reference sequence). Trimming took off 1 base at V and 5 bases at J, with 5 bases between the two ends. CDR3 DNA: TGTGCCAGCAGCCAAGCGACTTATGGCTACACCTTC. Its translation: CASSQATYGYTF.

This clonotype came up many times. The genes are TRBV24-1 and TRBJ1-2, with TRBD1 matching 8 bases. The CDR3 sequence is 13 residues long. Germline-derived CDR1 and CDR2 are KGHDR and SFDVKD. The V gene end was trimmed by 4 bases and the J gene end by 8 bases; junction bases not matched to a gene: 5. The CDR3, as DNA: TGTGCCACCAGTGACGACAGGGGATACGGCTACACCTTC. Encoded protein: CATSDDRGYGYTF.

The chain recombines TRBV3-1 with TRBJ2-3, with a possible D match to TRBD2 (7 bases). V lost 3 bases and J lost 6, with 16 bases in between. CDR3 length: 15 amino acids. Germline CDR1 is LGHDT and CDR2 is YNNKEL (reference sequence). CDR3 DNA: TGTGCCAGCAGCCACCTAAGCGGGACAACGGATACGCAGTATTTT. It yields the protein CASSHLSGTTDTQYF.

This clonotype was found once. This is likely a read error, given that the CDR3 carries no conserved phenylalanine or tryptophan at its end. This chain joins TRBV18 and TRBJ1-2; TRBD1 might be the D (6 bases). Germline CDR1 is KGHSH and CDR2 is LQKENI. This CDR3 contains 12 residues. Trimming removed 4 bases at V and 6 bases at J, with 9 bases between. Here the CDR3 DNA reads TGTGCCAGCTCACTTCGACAGGATGGCTACACCTTA. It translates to CASSLRQDGYTL.

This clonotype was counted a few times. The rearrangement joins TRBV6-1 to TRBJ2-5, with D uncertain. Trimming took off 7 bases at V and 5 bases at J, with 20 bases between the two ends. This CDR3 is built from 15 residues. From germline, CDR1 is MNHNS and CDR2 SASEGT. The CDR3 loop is CASTPRVRFGETQYF. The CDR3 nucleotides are TGTGCCAGCACCCCCCGAGTAAGGTTCGGGGAGACCCAGTACTTC.

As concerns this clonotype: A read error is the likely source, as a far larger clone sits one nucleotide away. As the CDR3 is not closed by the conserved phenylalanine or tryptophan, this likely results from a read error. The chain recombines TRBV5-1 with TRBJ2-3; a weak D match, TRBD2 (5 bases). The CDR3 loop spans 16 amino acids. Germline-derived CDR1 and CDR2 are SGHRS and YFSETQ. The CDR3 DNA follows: TGTGCCAGCAGCCCCCCTTCCCCGGGGAGCACAGATACGCAGTATTCT. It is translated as CASSPPSPGSTDTQYS.

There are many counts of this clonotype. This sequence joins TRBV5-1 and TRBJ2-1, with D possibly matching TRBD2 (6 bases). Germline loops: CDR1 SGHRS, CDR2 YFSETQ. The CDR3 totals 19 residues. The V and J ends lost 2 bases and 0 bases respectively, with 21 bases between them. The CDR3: CASSFSLGRIIISYNEQFF. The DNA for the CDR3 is TGCGCCAGCAGCTTTAGTTTGGGGAGGATTATAATCTCCTACAATGAGCAGTTCTTC.

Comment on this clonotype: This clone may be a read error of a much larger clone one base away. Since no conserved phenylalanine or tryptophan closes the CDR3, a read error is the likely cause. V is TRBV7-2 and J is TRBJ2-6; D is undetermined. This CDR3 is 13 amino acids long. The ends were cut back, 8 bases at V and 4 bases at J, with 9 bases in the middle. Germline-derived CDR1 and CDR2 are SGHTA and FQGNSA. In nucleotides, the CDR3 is TGTGCCAGCCACTCTGGGGGGGCCAACGTCCTGACTTCC. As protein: CASHSGGANVLTS.